This is a list of T cell receptor beta chains from one sample in a study of beta chain features in type 1 diabetes. The method was immunoSEQ multiplex PCR; TCRdb's version includes in-frame clones alone and lacks a portion of them. This sample carries a few hundred thousand clones, 9.6% of them seen once, and the ten largest clones take about 0.64%. The sequenced material came from central memory CD4+ T cells from blood. The receptors here all came from a man aged 25-45 years with type 1 diabetes. CDR3s include the opening cysteine and the closing phenylalanine or tryptophan. The D gene is left open where the match is weak. Size values are once, few and many counts, or a class for expanded clones, and some rows have none.

j_call d_call clone_size v_call cdr3_aa cdr3_nt
TRBJ2-7 - - TRBV7-2 CASSGLTTYEQYF TGTGCCAGCAGCGGCCTGACTACTTACGAGCAGTACTTC
TRBJ1-6 - - TRBV5-6 CASSVWDLGRYNSPLHF TGTGCCAGCAGCGTCTGGGACCTGGGACGGTATAATTCACCCCTCCACTTT
TRBJ2-5 TRBD2 many TRBV6-1 CASGRSGKSETQYF TGTGCCAGCGGCCGGAGCGGGAAGTCGGAGACCCAGTACTTC
TRBJ1-3 - - TRBV28 CASSSGLGAGNTIYF TGTGCCAGCAGTTCGGGGTTGGGGGCTGGAAACACCATATATTTT
TRBJ1-3 - few TRBV11-3 CASSLRNRAGNTIYF TGTGCCAGCAGCTTAAGGAACAGGGCAGGAAACACCATATATTTT
TRBJ2-3 - - TRBV6-5 CASSQDSWADNTQYF TGTGCCAGCAGTCAGGACAGTTGGGCCGATAATACGCAGTATTTT
TRBJ2-1 - - TRBV7-3 CASSLSAAYSEQFF TGTGCCAGCAGCTTATCCGCCGCCTACTCCGAGCAGTTCTTC
TRBJ2-1 TRBD1 - TRBV12-5 CASAADRSYNEQFF TGTGCTAGTGCCGCGGACAGGAGTTACAATGAGCAGTTCTTC
TRBJ2-7 TRBD1 - TRBV6-1 CASSSRDRDYEQYF TGTGCCAGCAGTTCCCGGGACAGAGACTACGAGCAGTACTTC
TRBJ2-6 TRBD2 - TRBV4-2 CASSQLLAGVSGANVLTF TGTGCCAGCAGCCAGTTACTAGCGGGAGTTTCCGGGGCCAACGTCCTGACTTTC
TRBJ2-7 - many TRBV10-3 CAISESEGDQYF TGTGCCATCAGTGAGTCTGAAGGGGATCAGTACTTC
TRBJ1-4 - few TRBV28 CASSLQGEGWDEKLFF TGTGCCAGCAGTTTACAGGGAGAGGGGTGGGACGAAAAACTGTTTTTT
TRBJ1-5 TRBD1 few TRBV6-6 CASRGPGTVGNQPQHF TGTGCCAGCAGGGGTCCCGGGACAGTCGGCAATCAGCCCCAGCATTTT
TRBJ2-3 - few TRBV25-1 CASTPGTDTQYF TGTGCCAGCACCCCCGGCACAGATACGCAGTATTTT
TRBJ1-4 - few TRBV7-2 CASSLAGGPEKLFF TGTGCCAGCAGCTTAGCAGGGGGACCTGAAAAACTGTTTTTT
TRBJ2-3 TRBD2 - TRBV6-6 CASSYSSSGIGSPSYF TGTGCCAGCAGTTACTCGTCTAGCGGGATTGGATCCCCGTCCTATTTT
TRBJ2-3 TRBD2 - TRBV7-2 CASSFTSGGRGDTQYF TGTGCCAGCAGCTTTACTAGCGGGGGGAGGGGAGATACGCAGTATTTT
TRBJ2-5 TRBD2 - TRBV28 CASSLLGTTAGETQYF TGTGCCAGCAGTTTGCTCGGGACTACCGCGGGAGAGACCCAGTACTTC
TRBJ2-2 TRBD1 many TRBV6-1 CASMTGQSTGELFF TGTGCCAGCATGACAGGGCAGAGCACCGGGGAGCTGTTTTTT
TRBJ1-2 - few TRBV7-2 CASSFLPGGNYGYTF TGTGCCAGCAGCTTTTTACCGGGGGGGAACTATGGCTACACCTTC
TRBJ2-3 - few TRBV5-1 CASSLGNAPDTQYF TGCGCCAGCAGCTTGGGTAATGCCCCAGATACGCAGTATTTT
TRBJ2-1 - - TRBV12-5 CASGLRLSSYNEQFF TGTGCTAGTGGTTTGCGGTTGAGCTCCTACAATGAGCAGTTCTTC
TRBJ1-3 - - TRBV6-5 CASSYKGSSGNTIYF TGTGCCAGCAGTTACAAGGGGAGCTCTGGAAACACCATATATTTT
TRBJ2-2 - - TRBV2 CASSEADTGELFF TGTGCCAGCAGTGAGGCCGACACCGGGGAGCTGTTTTTT
TRBJ2-2 TRBD2 - TRBV28 CASRLAGNTGELFF TGTGCCAGTAGACTAGCGGGAAACACCGGGGAGCTGTTTTTT
TRBJ2-2 - - TRBV11-2 CASSQDVGELFF TGTGCCAGCAGCCAGGACGTCGGGGAGCTGTTTTTT
TRBJ1-4 - - TRBV11-2 CASSPQRSNEKLFF TGTGCCAGCAGCCCACAGCGATCTAATGAAAAACTGTTTTTT
TRBJ1-2 - - TRBV7-3 CASSFRAMDTGYTF TGTGCCAGCAGCTTCAGGGCAATGGATACTGGCTACACCTTC
TRBJ2-2 - many TRBV19 CASSPQRTNTGELFF TGTGCCAGTAGTCCCCAACGGACGAACACCGGGGAGCTGTTTTTT
TRBJ2-5 - - TRBV9 CASSDRSRETQYF TGTGCCAGCAGCGACCGATCGAGGGAGACCCAGTACTTC
TRBJ2-3 TRBD1 - TRBV29-1 CSGNSGQGTDTQYF TGCAGCGGCAACTCGGGACAGGGGACAGATACGCAGTATTTT
TRBJ2-3 - - TRBV7-9 CASSPGSTDTQYF TGTGCCAGCAGCCCAGGAAGCACAGATACGCAGTATTTT
TRBJ2-2 - few TRBV18 CASSPLILGRTGTGELFF TGTGCCAGCTCACCACTCATCTTGGGCAGGACGGGGACCGGGGAGCTGTTTTTT
TRBJ2-3 TRBD1 - TRBV19 CASSRGQGTDTQYF TGTGCCAGTAGTAGGGGACAGGGCACAGATACGCAGTATTTT
TRBJ2-2 - many TRBV10-3 CAISVGGSNTGELFF TGTGCCATCAGTGTCGGCGGATCGAACACCGGGGAGCTGTTTTTT
TRBJ2-7 TRBD2 - TRBV5-1 CARLGGDEQYF TGCGCCAGGCTGGGAGGGGACGAGCAGTACTTC
TRBJ2-1 TRBD2 few TRBV28 CASSKPGLAANHNEQFF TGTGCCAGCAGTAAACCGGGACTAGCGGCAAACCACAATGAGCAGTTCTTC
TRBJ1-5 - - TRBV19 CASSIAGRENQPQHF TGTGCCAGTAGTATAGCGGGCAGGGAAAATCAGCCCCAGCATTTT
TRBJ2-2 - - TRBV5-4 CASSFRGGTGELFF TGTGCCAGCAGCTTTAGAGGGGGGACCGGGGAGCTGTTTTTT
TRBJ2-7 - - TRBV7-3 CASSSRMSSYEQYF TGTGCCAGCAGCTCCCGGATGAGCTCCTACGAGCAGTACTTC
TRBJ2-1 - few TRBV11-2 CASSLVGNSYNEQFF TGTGCCAGCAGCTTAGTAGGGAACTCCTACAATGAGCAGTTCTTC
TRBJ1-1 TRBD1 few TRBV7-8 CASSSGTGDTEAFF TGTGCCAGCAGCTCCGGGACAGGGGACACTGAAGCTTTCTTT
TRBJ2-1 - - TRBV6-1 CASTRQNYNEQFF TGTGCCAGCACTCGGCAGAATTACAATGAGCAGTTCTTC
TRBJ2-1 - many TRBV9 CASQGANEQFF TGTGCCAGCCAGGGCGCGAATGAGCAGTTCTTC
TRBJ2-7 TRBD1 - TRBV25-1 CASSATPGQGASYEQYF TGTGCCAGCAGTGCGACACCGGGACAGGGTGCGTCGTACGAGCAGTACTTC